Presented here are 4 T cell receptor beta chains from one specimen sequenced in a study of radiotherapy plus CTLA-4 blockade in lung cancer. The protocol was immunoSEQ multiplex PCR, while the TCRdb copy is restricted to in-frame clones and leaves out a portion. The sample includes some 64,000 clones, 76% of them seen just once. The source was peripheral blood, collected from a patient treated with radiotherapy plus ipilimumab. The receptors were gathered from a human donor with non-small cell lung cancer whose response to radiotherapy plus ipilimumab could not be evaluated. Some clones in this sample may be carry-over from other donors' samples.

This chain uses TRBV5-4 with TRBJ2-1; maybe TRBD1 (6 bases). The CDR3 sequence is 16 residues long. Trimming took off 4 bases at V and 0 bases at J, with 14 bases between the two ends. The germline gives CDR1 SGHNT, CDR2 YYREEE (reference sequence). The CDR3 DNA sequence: TGTGCCAGCAGCCTCGGGACACCTAGCTCCTACAATGAGCAGTTCTTC. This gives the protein CASSLGTPSSYNEQFF.

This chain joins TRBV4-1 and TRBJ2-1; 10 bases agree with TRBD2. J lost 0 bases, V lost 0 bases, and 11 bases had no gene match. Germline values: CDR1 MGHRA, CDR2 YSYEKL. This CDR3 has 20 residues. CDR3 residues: CASSQESGLAGASSYNEQFF. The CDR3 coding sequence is TGCGCCAGCAGCCAAGAATCGGGGCTAGCGGGGGCAAGCTCCTACAATGAGCAGTTCTTC.

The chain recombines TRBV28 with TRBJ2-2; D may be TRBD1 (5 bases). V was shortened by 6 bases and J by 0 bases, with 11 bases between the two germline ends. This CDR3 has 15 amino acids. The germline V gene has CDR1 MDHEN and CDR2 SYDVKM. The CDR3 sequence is CASRGPPPNTGELFF. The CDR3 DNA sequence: TGTGCCAGCAGGGGGCCGCCACCGAACACCGGGGAGCTGTTTTTT. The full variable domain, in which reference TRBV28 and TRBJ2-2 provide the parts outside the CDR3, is DVKVTQSSRYLVKRTGEKVFLECVQDMDHENMFWYRQDPGLGLRLIYFSYDVKMKEKGDIPEGYSVSREKKERFSLILESASTNQTSMYLCASRGPPPNTGELFFGEGSRLTVL.

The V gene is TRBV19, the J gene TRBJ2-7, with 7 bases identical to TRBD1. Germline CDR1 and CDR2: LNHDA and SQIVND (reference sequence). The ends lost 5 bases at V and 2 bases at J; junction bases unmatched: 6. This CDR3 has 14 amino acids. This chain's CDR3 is CASSAGTATYEQYF. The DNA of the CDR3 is TGTGCCAGTAGTGCCGGGACAGCCACCTACGAGCAGTACTTC.